This T cell receptor beta chain was identified in a study of blood T cell repertoires in COVID-19. V lost 6 bases and J 2 bases, leaving 8 bases between the germline ends. The CDR3 contains 13 residues. The germline V gene encodes CDR1 MNHEY and CDR2 SVGAGI. As processed by the authors: Reference gene primers were amplified, and this amplification served to estimate nucleated cell counts. Sequencing was performed with immunoSEQ multiplex PCR; in TCRdb, only in-frame clones are kept and a portion is missing. Clone size and the V and J calls come from that table; the DNA yielded D and trimming. Among about 260,000 clones listed, approximately 85% were seen once.

The sequence was obtained from a human donor in a cohort sampled during active COVID-19. The chain couples TRBV6-5 to TRBJ2-1, with no clear D. Sample: peripheral blood. CDR3 protein: CASRPRAYNEQFF. CDR3 sequence (DNA): TGTGCCAGCAGACCCCGGGCCTACAATGAGCAGTTCTTC.